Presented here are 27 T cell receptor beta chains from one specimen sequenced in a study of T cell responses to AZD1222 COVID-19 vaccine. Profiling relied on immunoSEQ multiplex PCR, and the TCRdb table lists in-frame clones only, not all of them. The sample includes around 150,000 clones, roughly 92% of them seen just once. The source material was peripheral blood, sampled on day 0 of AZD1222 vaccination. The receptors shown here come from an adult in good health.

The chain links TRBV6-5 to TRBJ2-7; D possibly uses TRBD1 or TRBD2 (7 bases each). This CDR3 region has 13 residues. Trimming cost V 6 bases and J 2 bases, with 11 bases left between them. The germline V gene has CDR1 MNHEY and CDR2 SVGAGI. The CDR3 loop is CASRAGQPYEQYF. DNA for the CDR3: TGTGCCAGCAGAGCGGGACAGCCCTACGAGCAGTACTTC.

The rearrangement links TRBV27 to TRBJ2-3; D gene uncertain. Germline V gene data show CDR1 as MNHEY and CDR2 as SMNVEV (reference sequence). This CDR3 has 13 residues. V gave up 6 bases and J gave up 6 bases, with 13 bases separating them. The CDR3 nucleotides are TGTGCCAGCAGCCCAATTTCTGCGGATACGCAGTATTTT. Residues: CASSPISADTQYF.

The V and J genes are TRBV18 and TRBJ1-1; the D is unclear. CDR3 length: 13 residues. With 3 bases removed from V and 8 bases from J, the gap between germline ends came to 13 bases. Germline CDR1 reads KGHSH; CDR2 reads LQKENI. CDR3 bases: TGTGCCAGCTCACCCCTCCGCGGAAAAGAAGCTTTCTTT. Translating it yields CASSPLRGKEAFF.

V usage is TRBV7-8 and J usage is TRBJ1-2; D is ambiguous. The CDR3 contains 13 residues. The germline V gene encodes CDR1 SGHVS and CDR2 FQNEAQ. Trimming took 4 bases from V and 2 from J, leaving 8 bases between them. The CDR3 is CASSSGANYGYTF. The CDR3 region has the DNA TGTGCCAGCAGCTCGGGCGCCAACTATGGCTACACCTTC. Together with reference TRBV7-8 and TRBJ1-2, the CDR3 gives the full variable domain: GAGVSQSPRYKVAKRGQDVALRCDPISGHVSLFWYQQALGQGPEFLTYFQNEAQLDKSGLPSDRFFAERPEGSVSTLKIQRTQQEDSAVYLCASSSGANYGYTFGSGTRLTVV.

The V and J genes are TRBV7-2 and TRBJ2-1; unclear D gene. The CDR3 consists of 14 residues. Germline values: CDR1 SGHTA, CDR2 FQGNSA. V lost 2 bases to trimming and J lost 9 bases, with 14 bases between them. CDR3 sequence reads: CASSLSFTTGEQFF. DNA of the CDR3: TGTGCCAGCAGCTTAAGCTTCACTACGGGTGAGCAGTTCTTC.

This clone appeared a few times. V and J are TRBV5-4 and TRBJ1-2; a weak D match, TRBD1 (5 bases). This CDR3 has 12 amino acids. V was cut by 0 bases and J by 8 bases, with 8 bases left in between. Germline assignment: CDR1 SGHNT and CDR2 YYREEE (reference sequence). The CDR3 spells CASSLDRRGYTF. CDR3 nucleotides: TGTGCCAGCAGCTTGGACAGGAGGGGCTACACCTTC.

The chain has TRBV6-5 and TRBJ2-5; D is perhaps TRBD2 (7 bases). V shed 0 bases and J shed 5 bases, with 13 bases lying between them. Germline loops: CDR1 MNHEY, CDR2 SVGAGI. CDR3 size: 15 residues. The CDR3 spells CASSYSRGGRETQYF. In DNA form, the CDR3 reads TGTGCCAGCAGTTACTCGAGGGGGGGGCGCGAGACCCAGTACTTC.

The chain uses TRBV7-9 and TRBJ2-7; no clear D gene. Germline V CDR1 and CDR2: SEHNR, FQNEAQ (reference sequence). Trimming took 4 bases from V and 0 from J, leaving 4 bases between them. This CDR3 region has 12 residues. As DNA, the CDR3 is TGTGCCAGCAGCTGGAGCTCCTACGAGCAGTACTTC. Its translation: CASSWSSYEQYF.

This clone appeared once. The CDR3 sequence is CASWGGDRPYEQYF. CDR3 nucleotide sequence: TGTGCCAGCTGGGGCGGGGACAGACCCTACGAGCAGTACTTC. The gene calls are TRBV2 and TRBJ2-7; tentatively, D is TRBD1 (7 bases). Trimming pared 8 bases from V and 2 bases from J, leaving 16 bases between. Germline V gene sequence: CDR1 SNHLY, CDR2 FYNNEI. This CDR3 is 14 amino acids long.

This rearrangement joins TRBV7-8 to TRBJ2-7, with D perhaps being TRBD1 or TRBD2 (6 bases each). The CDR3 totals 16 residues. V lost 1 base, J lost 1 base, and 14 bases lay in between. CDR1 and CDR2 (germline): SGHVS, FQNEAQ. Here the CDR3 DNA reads TGTGCCAGCAGCTTAGAGGGGGGAGTGGGATCCTACGAGCAGTACTTC. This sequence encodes CASSLEGGVGSYEQYF.

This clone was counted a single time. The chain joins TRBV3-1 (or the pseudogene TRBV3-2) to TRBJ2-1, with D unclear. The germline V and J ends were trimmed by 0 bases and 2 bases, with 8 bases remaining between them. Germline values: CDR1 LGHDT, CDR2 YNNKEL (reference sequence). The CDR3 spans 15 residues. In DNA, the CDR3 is TGTGCCAGCAGCCAAGATGGCGGAGCCTACAATGAGCAGTTCTTC. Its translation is CASSQDGGAYNEQFF.

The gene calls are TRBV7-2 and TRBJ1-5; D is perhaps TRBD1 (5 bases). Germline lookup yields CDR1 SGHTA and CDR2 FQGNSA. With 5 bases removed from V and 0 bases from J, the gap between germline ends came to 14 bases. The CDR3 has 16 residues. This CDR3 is CASSLSTASSNQPQHF. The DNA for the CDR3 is TGTGCCAGCAGCCTCTCGACAGCCTCTAGCAATCAGCCCCAGCATTTT.

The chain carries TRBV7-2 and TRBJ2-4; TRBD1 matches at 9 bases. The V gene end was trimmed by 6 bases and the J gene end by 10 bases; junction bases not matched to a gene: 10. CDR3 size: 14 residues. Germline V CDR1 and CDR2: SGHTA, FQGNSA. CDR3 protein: CASSTGTGLIIQYF. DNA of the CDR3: TGTGCCAGCAGTACCGGGACAGGGCTTATAATTCAGTACTTC.

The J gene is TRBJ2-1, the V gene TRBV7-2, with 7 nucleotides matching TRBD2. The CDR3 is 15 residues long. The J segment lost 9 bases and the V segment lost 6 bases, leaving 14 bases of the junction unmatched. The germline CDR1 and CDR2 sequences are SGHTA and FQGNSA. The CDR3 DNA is TGTGCCAGCAGACAACGAGCGGGATCAGGTTCTGAGCAGTTCTTC. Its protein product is CASRQRAGSGSEQFF.

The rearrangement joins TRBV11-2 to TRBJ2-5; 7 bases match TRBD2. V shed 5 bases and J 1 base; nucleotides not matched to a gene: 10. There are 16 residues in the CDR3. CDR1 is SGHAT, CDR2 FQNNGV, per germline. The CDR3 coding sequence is TGTGCCAGCAGCCCCCGTGTTAGCGGGTTCCAAGAGACCCAGTACTTC. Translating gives CASSPRVSGFQETQYF.

The CDR3 region has the DNA TGTGCCAGCAGCCAGGGTGGTCAGCCCCAGCATTTT. It specifies CASSQGGQPQHF. V gene TRBV14 combines with J gene TRBJ1-5; no definite D call. This CDR3 has 12 residues. V was shortened by 3 bases and J by 6 bases, with 6 bases between the two germline ends. Germline lookup yields CDR1 SGHDN and CDR2 FVKESK.

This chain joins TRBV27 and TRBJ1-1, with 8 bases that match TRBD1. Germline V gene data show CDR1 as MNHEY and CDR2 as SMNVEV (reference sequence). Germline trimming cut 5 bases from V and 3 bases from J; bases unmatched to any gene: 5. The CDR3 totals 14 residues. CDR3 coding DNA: TGTGCCAGCAGTGCCAGGGGGCGCGACACTGAAGCTTTCTTT. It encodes CASSARGRDTEAFF.

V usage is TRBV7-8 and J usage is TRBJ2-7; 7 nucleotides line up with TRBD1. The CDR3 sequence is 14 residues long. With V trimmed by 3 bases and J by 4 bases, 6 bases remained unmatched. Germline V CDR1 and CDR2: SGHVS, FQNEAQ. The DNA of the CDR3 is TGTGCCAGCAGCTTGACCGGGACAGCATACGAGCAGTACTTC. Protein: CASSLTGTAYEQYF.

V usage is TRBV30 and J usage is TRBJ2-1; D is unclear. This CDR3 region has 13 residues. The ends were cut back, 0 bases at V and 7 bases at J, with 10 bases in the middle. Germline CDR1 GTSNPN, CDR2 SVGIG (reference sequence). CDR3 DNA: TGTGCCTGGAGTGTATTGGTTTTTAATGAGCAGTTCTTC. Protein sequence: CAWSVLVFNEQFF.

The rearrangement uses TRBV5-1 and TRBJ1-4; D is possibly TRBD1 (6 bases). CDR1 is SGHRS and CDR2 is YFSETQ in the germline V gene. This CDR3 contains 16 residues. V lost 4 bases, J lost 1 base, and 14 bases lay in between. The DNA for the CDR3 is TGCGCCAGCAGCCCTATTAAAGGGGGAACTAATGAAAAACTGTTTTTT. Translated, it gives CASSPIKGGTNEKLFF.

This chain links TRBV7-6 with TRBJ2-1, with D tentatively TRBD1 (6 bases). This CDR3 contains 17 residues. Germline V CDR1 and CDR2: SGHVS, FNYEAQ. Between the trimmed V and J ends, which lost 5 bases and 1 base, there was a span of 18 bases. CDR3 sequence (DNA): TGTGCCAGCAGCCCTATAGGGGGTGGTACGTCCTACAATGAGCAGTTCTTC. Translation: CASSPIGGGTSYNEQFF.

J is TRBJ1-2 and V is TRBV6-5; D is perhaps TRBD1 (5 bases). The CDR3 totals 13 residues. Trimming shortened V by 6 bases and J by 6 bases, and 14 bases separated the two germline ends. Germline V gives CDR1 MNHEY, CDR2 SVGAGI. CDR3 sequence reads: CASRLDTSHGYTF. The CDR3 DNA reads TGTGCCAGCAGATTGGACACCTCCCATGGCTACACCTTC.

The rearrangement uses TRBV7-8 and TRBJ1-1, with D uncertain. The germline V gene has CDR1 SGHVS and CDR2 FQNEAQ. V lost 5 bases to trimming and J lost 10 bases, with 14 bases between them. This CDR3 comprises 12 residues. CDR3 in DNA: TGTGCCAGCAGCCTGAAGGGTGCTGGAGCTTTCTTT. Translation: CASSLKGAGAFF.

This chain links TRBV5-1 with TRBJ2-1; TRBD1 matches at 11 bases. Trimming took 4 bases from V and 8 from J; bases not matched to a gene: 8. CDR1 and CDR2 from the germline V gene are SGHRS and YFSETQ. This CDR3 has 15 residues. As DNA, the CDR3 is TGCGCCAGCAGCGTCCTGGGACAGGGGGGTTATGAGCAGTTCTTC. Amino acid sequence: CASSVLGQGGYEQFF.

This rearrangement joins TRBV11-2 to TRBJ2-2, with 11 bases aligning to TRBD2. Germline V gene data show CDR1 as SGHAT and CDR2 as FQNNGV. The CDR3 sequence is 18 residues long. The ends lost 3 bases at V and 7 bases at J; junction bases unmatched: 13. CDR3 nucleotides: TGTGCCAGCAGCTTCCGGGCAAATAGCGGGAGGGCCGGCGGGGAGCTGTTTTTT. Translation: CASSFRANSGRAGGELFF.

CDR3 residues: CASSLPDRGRPGLANEQFF. For the CDR3, the DNA is TGTGCCAGCAGCCTACCGGACAGGGGGCGGCCGGGACTAGCTAATGAGCAGTTCTTC. This chain uses TRBV11-2 with TRBJ2-1; 11 bases are a match to TRBD1. There are 19 residues in the CDR3. The ends lost 5 bases at V and 7 bases at J; junction bases unmatched: 19. Per the germline V gene, CDR1 is SGHAT and CDR2 is FQNNGV. The variable domain in full, completed from reference TRBV11-2 and TRBJ2-1, reads EAGVAQSPRYKIIEKRQSVAFWCNPISGHATLYWYQQILGQGPKLLIQFQNNGVVDDSQLPKDRFSAERLKGVDSTLKIQPAKLEDSAVYLCASSLPDRGRPGLANEQFFGPGTRLTVL.

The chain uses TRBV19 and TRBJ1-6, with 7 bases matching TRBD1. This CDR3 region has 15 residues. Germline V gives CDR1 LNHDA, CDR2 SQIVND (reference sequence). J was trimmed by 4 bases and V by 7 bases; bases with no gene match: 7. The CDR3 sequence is CASNSGGEYNSPLHF. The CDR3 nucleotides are TGTGCCAGTAACTCAGGGGGAGAGTATAATTCACCCCTCCACTTT.